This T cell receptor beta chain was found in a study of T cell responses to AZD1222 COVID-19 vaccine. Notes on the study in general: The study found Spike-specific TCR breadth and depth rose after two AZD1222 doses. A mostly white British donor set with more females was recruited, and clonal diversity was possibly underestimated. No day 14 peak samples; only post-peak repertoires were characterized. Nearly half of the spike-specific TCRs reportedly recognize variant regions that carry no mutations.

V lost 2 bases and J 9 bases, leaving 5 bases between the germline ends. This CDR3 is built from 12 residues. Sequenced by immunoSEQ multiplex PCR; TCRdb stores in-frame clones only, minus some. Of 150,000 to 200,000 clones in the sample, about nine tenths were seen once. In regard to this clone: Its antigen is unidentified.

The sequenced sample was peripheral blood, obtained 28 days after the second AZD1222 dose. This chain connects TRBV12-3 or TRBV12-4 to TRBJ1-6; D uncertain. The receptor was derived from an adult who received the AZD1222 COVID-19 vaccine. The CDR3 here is CASSLNGSPLHF. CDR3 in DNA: TGTGCCAGCAGTTTAAATGGTTCACCCCTCCACTTT.